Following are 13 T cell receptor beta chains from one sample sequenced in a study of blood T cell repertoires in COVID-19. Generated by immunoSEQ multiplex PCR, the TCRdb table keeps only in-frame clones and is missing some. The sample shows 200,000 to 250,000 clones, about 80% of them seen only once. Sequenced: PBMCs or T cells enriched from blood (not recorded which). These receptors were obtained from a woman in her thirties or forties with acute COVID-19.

The CDR3 sequence: CASSEGGRATEAFF. CDR3 sequence (DNA): TGCGCCAGCAGTGAAGGAGGGCGCGCCACTGAAGCTTTCTTT. The chain links TRBV10-2 to TRBJ1-1; D remains unclear. The CDR3 is 14 residues long. Trimming removed 3 bases at V and 4 bases at J, with 12 bases between. Germline CDR1 reads WSHSY; CDR2 reads SAAADI.

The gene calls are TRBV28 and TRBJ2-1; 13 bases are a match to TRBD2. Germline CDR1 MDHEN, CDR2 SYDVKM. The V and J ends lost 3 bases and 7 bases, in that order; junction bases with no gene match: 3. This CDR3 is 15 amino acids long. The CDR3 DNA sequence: TGTGCCAGCAGTTTGACTAGCGGGAGGTTTAATGAGCAGTTCTTC. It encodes CASSLTSGRFNEQFF.

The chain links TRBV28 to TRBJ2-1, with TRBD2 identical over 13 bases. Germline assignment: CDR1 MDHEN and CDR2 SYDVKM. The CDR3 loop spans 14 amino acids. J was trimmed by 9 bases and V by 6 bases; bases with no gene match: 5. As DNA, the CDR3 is TGTGCCAGCAGCACCCGGACTAGCGGGAGTGAGCAGTTCTTC. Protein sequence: CASSTRTSGSEQFF.

The CDR3 reads CASSLRGAMNTEAFF. The CDR3, as DNA: TGTGCCAGCAGCTTGCGGGGGGCTATGAACACTGAAGCTTTCTTT. This chain connects TRBV5-5 to TRBJ1-1; possible D gene TRBD1, 6 bases. CDR1 and CDR2 from the germline V gene are SGHKS and YYEKEE (reference sequence). The ends were cut back, 1 base at V and 0 bases at J, with 10 bases in the middle. CDR3 length: 15 amino acids.

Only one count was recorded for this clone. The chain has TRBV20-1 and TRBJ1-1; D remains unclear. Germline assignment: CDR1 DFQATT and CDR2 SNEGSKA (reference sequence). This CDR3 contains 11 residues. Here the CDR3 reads CSAGLNTEAFF. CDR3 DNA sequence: TGCAGCGCCGGGTTAAACACTGAAGCTTTCTTT.

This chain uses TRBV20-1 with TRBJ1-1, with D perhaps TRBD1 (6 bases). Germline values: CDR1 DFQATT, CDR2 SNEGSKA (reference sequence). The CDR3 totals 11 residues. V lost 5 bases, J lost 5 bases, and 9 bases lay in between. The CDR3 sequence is CSALGATEAFF. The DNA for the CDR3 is TGCAGTGCTTTGGGGGCGACTGAAGCTTTCTTT.

The CDR3 loop reads CASSSGGLQYF. In DNA, the CDR3 is TGTGCCAGCAGCTCCGGGGGGCTTCAGTACTTC. The chain carries TRBV5-6 and TRBJ2-5, with D tentatively TRBD2 (7 bases). Germline CDR1 is SGHDT and CDR2 is YYEEEE. V was pared by 3 bases and J by 11 bases, with 11 bases between. The CDR3 is 11 residues long.

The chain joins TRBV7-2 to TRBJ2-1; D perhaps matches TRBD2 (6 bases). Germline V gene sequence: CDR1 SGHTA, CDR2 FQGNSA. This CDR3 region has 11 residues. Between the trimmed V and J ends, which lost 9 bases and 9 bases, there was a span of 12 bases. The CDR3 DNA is TGTGCCAGTGTAGCGGAGGGTGAGCAGTTCTTC. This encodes CASVAEGEQFF.

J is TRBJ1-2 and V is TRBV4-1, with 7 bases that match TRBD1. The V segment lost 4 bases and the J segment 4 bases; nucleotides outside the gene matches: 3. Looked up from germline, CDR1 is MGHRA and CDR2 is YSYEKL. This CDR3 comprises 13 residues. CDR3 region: CASSPGGSYGYTF. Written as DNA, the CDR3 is TGCGCCAGCAGCCCAGGGGGAAGCTATGGCTACACCTTC.

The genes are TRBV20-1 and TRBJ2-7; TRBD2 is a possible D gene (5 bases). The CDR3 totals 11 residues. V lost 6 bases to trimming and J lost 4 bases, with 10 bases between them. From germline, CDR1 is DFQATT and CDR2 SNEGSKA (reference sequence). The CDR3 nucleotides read TGCAGTGCAGCGGTTCTGTACGAGCAGTACTTC. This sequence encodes CSAAVLYEQYF.

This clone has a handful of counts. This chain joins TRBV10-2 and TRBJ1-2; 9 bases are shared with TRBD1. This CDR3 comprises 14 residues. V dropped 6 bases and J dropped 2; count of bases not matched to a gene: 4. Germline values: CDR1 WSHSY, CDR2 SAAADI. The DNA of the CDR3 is TGCGCCAGCAGGTTGGGACAGGGCAACTATGGCTACACCTTC. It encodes CASRLGQGNYGYTF.

CDR3 protein: CASSPQGQGNYGYTF. CDR3 coding DNA: TGTGCCAGCAGTCCCCAGGGACAGGGCAACTATGGCTACACCTTC. V and J are TRBV6-2 or TRBV6-3 and TRBJ1-2; 9 nucleotides align to TRBD1. The CDR3 consists of 15 residues. Germline CDR1 reads MNHEY; CDR2 reads SVGEGT. With V trimmed by 5 bases and J by 2 bases, 6 bases remained unmatched.

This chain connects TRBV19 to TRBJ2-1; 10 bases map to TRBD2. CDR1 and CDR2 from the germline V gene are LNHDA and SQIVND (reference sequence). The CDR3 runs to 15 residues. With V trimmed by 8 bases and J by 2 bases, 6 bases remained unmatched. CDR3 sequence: CASESSGRAYNEQFF. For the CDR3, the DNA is TGTGCCAGTGAGTCTAGCGGGAGAGCCTACAATGAGCAGTTCTTC.